This T cell receptor (beta chain) was identified during a study of PD-L1 blockade in urothelial cancer. Study-level background: Blood underwent analysis 3 weeks (second dose) and 6 weeks after treatment began. Study observations and caveats: Survival was better when pretreatment blood TCR clonality fell below the median.

A spike-in of synthetic TCR analog templates was added to each PCR. Profiled with immunoSEQ multiplex PCR; TCRdb holds only in-frame clones, not every one. The sample records some 71,000 clones, about 89% being singletons. The CDR3 totals 14 residues. V shed 0 bases and J shed 4 bases, with 9 bases lying between them. The germline V gene encodes CDR1 SGHTS and CDR2 YDEGEE. Concerning this clone: Its antigen is not identified.

This TCR came from a man between 60 and 70 years old with urothelial cancer. The rearrangement joins TRBV5-8 to TRBJ2-3; D is uncertain. The sequencing used PBMCs, collected around atezolizumab (anti-PD-L1) treatment. CDR3 loop: CASSLGQVADTQYF. CDR3 in DNA: TGTGCCAGCAGCTTGGGGCAGGTGGCAGATACGCAGTATTTT.